The 26 T cell receptor beta chains reported below all come from one sample, sequenced in a study of radiation and T cells in renal cell carcinoma (dated by TCRdb to between 2020 and 2021). The method was the immunoSEQ multiplex PCR assay. Drawn from immuneACCESS, this table holds only the in-frame rearrangements with V and J called that TCRdb kept. Clones are partly lost; checked studies trace under half to an unresolved V gene and leave the rest unexplained. The sample has about 120,000 clones on record, roughly four fifths of them singletons. The ten largest account for under 6.5% of the sample. The time point label for this specimen denotes: blood 2 weeks post-SBRT. The treatment or condition label for this specimen denotes: 15 Gy SBRT to primary tumor, nephrectomy 4 weeks later. Here the sequenced sample was blood, taken from a patient whose treatment included radiotherapy and nephrectomy. These receptors all stem from a man aged 50 to 60 with renal cell carcinoma.

The rearrangement joins TRBV7-9 to TRBJ1-2; no firm D call. Germline CDR1 and CDR2: SEHNR and FQNEAQ (reference sequence). V lost 7 bases to trimming and J lost 6 bases, with 18 bases between them. The CDR3 is 14 amino acids. The CDR3 spells CASNLNRLDDGYTF. The CDR3 nucleotides read TGTGCCAGCAACCTTAATAGGCTCGATGATGGCTACACCTTC.

The rearrangement uses TRBV20-1 and TRBJ2-3; D unclear. The CDR3 is made up of 11 amino acids. V lost 5 bases and J 2 bases, leaving 5 bases between the germline ends. Germline CDR1 and CDR2: DFQATT and SNEGSKA (reference sequence). CDR3 residues: CSAGVTDTQYF. The CDR3 DNA sequence: TGCAGTGCTGGGGTCACAGATACGCAGTATTTT.

The chain has TRBV10-3 and TRBJ1-3; no firm D call. The CDR3 contains 14 residues. Trimming removed 3 bases at V and 0 bases at J, with 6 bases between. Germline CDR1 reads ENHRY; CDR2 reads SYGVKD. The CDR3 loop reads CAISEIDSGNTIYF. CDR3 bases: TGTGCCATCAGTGAAATAGACTCTGGAAACACCATATATTTT.

The CDR3 loop reads CASSRQHEQYF. The CDR3, as DNA: TGCGCCAGCAGTCGTCAACACGAGCAGTACTTC. The chain is built from TRBV5-1 and TRBJ2-7; D remains ambiguous. Trimming removed 5 bases at V and 5 bases at J, with 8 bases between. Germline V gene data show CDR1 as SGHRS and CDR2 as YFSETQ. This CDR3 has 11 amino acids.

The chain uses TRBV27 and TRBJ2-7; 8 nucleotides match TRBD2. The CDR3 spans 12 residues. With V trimmed by 6 bases and J by 5 bases, 3 bases remained unmatched. From germline, CDR1 is MNHEY and CDR2 SMNVEV (reference sequence). CDR3 DNA sequence: TGTGCCAGCAGCCGGGGGGGGAACGAGCAGTACTTC. Translation: CASSRGGNEQYF.

This chain uses TRBV7-2 with TRBJ2-5; D not resolved. Germline-derived CDR1 and CDR2 are SGHTA and FQGNSA. The CDR3 length is 12 residues. Trimming took 5 bases from V and 4 from J, leaving 8 bases between them. The CDR3 loop reads CASSLYGETQYF. The CDR3, as DNA: TGTGCCAGCAGCCTTTACGGAGAGACCCAGTACTTC.

Comments on this clone: At one end, the junction sequence differs from germline, possibly due to a read error. The CDR3 DNA reads TGTGCTAGCAGCTCCTTCGCAGGGGGCGTAGAGACCCAGTACTTC. Encoded protein: CASSSFAGGVETQYF. This sequence joins TRBV7-7 and TRBJ2-5; 8 positions match TRBD1. Germline V gene data show CDR1 as SSHAT and CDR2 as FNYEAQ (reference sequence). This CDR3 is built from 15 residues.

This clone showed up just a few times. The chain uses TRBV6-1 and TRBJ2-2, with TRBD2 matching 13 bases. CDR1 is MNHNS, CDR2 SASEGT, per germline. This CDR3 region has 15 residues. The J segment lost 6 bases and the V segment lost 11 bases, leaving 9 bases of the junction unmatched. The CDR3 loop reads CAGRLAGGLAGELFF. CDR3 DNA sequence: TGTGCCGGACGACTAGCGGGAGGTCTGGCCGGGGAGCTGTTTTTT.

This chain links TRBV4-2 with TRBJ1-5; D remains ambiguous. With 3 bases removed from V and 0 bases from J, the gap between germline ends came to 15 bases. Germline V gene data show CDR1 as LGHNA and CDR2 as YNFKEQ. The CDR3 is made up of 17 amino acids. CDR3 protein: CASSQQGPGYSNQPQHF. The CDR3, as DNA: TGTGCCAGCAGCCAGCAAGGCCCCGGGTATAGCAATCAGCCCCAGCATTTT.

V usage is TRBV11-2 and J usage is TRBJ2-5; D unresolved. The CDR3 spans 13 residues. Germline-derived CDR1 and CDR2 are SGHAT and FQNNGV. Trimming cost V 7 bases and J 0 bases, with 9 bases left between them. The CDR3 bases are TGTGCCAGCACCCCTGGGTACCAAGAGACCCAGTACTTC. Amino acid sequence: CASTPGYQETQYF.

This sequence joins TRBV4-2 and TRBJ1-4; 7 bases map to TRBD1. J lost 10 bases, V lost 0 bases, and 11 bases had no gene match. Germline loops: CDR1 LGHNA, CDR2 YNFKEQ. The length of the CDR3 is 16 residues. CDR3 amino acids: CASSQDVGGTVGKLFF. In DNA form, the CDR3 reads TGTGCCAGCAGCCAAGATGTTGGCGGGACAGTGGGAAAACTGTTTTTT.

The rearrangement uses TRBV27 and TRBJ2-1; 13 nucleotides agree with TRBD2. The CDR3 consists of 15 residues. J was trimmed by 5 bases and V by 7 bases; bases with no gene match: 5. Germline V gene sequence: CDR1 MNHEY, CDR2 SMNVEV (reference sequence). The CDR3 bases are TGTGCCAGCACTTGGACTAGCGGGAGTCACAATGAGCAGTTCTTC. Its translation: CASTWTSGSHNEQFF.

This chain links TRBV11-3 with TRBJ2-7; 7 bases are shared with TRBD1. Unmatched junction bases numbered 23, after V lost 5 bases and J lost 7 bases. Germline V gene data show CDR1 as SGHNT and CDR2 as YENEEA. The CDR3 spans 18 residues. The CDR3 DNA sequence: TGTGCCAGCAGCCCTAGAAATAACAGGGGCAGTTTTCCGAGGGAGCAGTACTTC. This gives the protein CASSPRNNRGSFPREQYF.

The chain recombines TRBV6-5 with TRBJ2-3, with unresolved D. The CDR3 length is 15 residues. The germline gives CDR1 MNHEY, CDR2 SVGAGI. The V and J ends lost 3 bases and 4 bases respectively, with 14 bases between them. CDR3 protein: CASSYLGRKADTQYF. CDR3 nucleotide sequence: TGTGCCAGCAGTTATTTGGGCAGGAAGGCAGATACGCAGTATTTT.

This clone was detected only a few times. This rearrangement joins TRBV15 to TRBJ1-5, with a weak D call TRBD1 (6 bases). CDR3 length: 14 residues. V was cut by 5 bases and J by 0 bases, with 8 bases left in between. CDR1 is LNHNV, CDR2 YYDKDF, per germline (reference sequence). The CDR3 region is CATSGRGSNQPQHF. CDR3 DNA: TGTGCCACCAGCGGCAGGGGTAGCAATCAGCCCCAGCATTTT.

As DNA, the CDR3 is TGTGCCAGCAGTTTAAAGTGGCAGGGCGGACAGCCCCAGCATTTT. Its translation is CASSLKWQGGQPQHF. The J gene is TRBJ1-5, the V gene TRBV27, with a weak D call TRBD1 (5 bases). V lost 2 bases and J 7 bases, leaving 15 bases between the germline ends. Germline V lookup: CDR1 MNHEY, CDR2 SMNVEV (reference sequence). The CDR3 sequence is 15 residues long.

This chain links TRBV5-1 with TRBJ2-1; weak D call: TRBD2 (6 bases). Trimming removed 0 bases at V and 1 base at J, with 8 bases between. The CDR3 consists of 15 residues. The germline CDR1 and CDR2 sequences are SGHRS and YFSETQ. The CDR3 DNA reads as TGCGCCAGCAGCTTGGACGGGGGATCCTACAATGAGCAGTTCTTC. Protein sequence: CASSLDGGSYNEQFF.

The genes are TRBV4-1 and TRBJ1-5; D gene unclear. The V end was cut by 4 bases, the J end by 2 bases, with 15 bases between. CDR3 size: 16 residues. Germline V gene lookup returns CDR1 MGHRA and CDR2 YSYEKL. CDR3 in DNA: TGCGCCAGCAGCCTAGAGGGAGTTACGGGCAATCAGCCCCAGCATTTT. It specifies CASSLEGVTGNQPQHF.

The chain has TRBV4-3 and TRBJ1-6; the D gene is possibly TRBD1 (6 bases). Between the trimmed V and J ends, which lost 4 bases and 7 bases, there was a span of 20 bases. This CDR3 is 17 amino acids long. Germline loops: CDR1 LGHNA, CDR2 YSLEER. The CDR3, as DNA: TGCGCCAGCAGCCGTGGGGGCTCCAGGGGTGGCAATTCACCCCTCCACTTT. Amino acids: CASSRGGSRGGNSPLHF.

This clone was seen a single time. The chain recombines TRBV7-2 with TRBJ2-3, with TRBD1 matching over 7 bases. CDR3 length: 15 amino acids. Germline CDR1 and CDR2: SGHTA and FQGNSA. V lost 3 bases, J lost 1 base, and 4 bases stayed unmatched. DNA of the CDR3: TGTGCCAGCAGCTTCCGGGACAGCCGCACAGATACGCAGTATTTT. Protein: CASSFRDSRTDTQYF.

The chain has TRBV19 and TRBJ1-4, with D perhaps TRBD1 (5 bases). Trimming pared 3 bases from V and 10 bases from J, leaving 6 bases between. Germline V CDR1 and CDR2: LNHDA, SQIVND (reference sequence). The CDR3 loop spans 11 amino acids. The CDR3 protein is CASSMGRKLFF. The CDR3, as DNA: TGTGCCAGTAGTATGGGGCGAAAACTGTTTTTT.

The chain carries TRBV7-3 and TRBJ2-3; no definite D call. The CDR3 has 13 residues. V was clipped by 5 bases and J by 5 bases, with 11 bases between them. From germline, CDR1 is SGHTA and CDR2 FQGTGA. CDR3 in DNA: TGTGCCAGCAGCCCCTCCGGCCGAGATACGCAGTATTTT. Translated, it gives CASSPSGRDTQYF.

The chain recombines TRBV11-2 with TRBJ1-1, with D uncertain. V dropped 8 bases and J dropped 3 bases, with 13 bases sitting between them. The CDR3 totals 13 residues. The germline CDR1 and CDR2 sequences are SGHAT and FQNNGV. CDR3 sequence (DNA): TGTGCCAGCCGTATAAACCAGGACACTGAAGCTTTCTTT. Amino acid sequence: CASRINQDTEAFF.

This rearrangement joins TRBV7-9 to TRBJ1-1; the D gene is possibly TRBD1 (5 bases). V dropped 5 bases and J dropped 4 bases, with 11 bases sitting between them. This CDR3 has 13 amino acids. Germline V gene sequence: CDR1 SEHNR, CDR2 FQNEAQ (reference sequence). CDR3 nucleotide sequence: TGTGCCAGCAGCCCCGGGGGGGGCACTGAAGCTTTCTTT. The encoded protein is CASSPGGGTEAFF.

Here the CDR3 reads CASSEGSTTQYF. As DNA, the CDR3 is TGTGCCAGCAGTGAAGGTAGTACGACCCAGTACTTC. V gene TRBV6-1 combines with J gene TRBJ2-5; D is unclear. The V and J ends lost 1 base and 7 bases respectively, with 7 bases between them. CDR1 and CDR2 from the germline V gene are MNHNS and SASEGT. The CDR3 runs 12 residues.

The chain uses TRBV2 and TRBJ2-7; tentatively, D is TRBD1 (6 bases). The germline V and J ends were trimmed by 7 bases and 7 bases, with 17 bases remaining between them. The CDR3 is 13 residues long. In germline, CDR1 is SNHLY, CDR2 FYNNEI. The CDR3: CASMQGTLGEQYF. The CDR3 nucleotides are TGTGCCAGCATGCAGGGGACCCTTGGGGAGCAGTACTTC.